A single sample gave rise to the 18 T cell receptor beta chains below, sequenced in a study of regulatory T cells in long-lasting Graves disease. Combining iRepertoire HTBI primers with Arm-PCR of CDR3 regions, the authors built TCR beta libraries. TCRdb recomputed calls from the multiplex PCR reads with MiXCR, one row per CDR3 protein. The sample comprises over 450,000 distinct CDR3 sequences, roughly 21% of which are singletons, and around 7% rests with the top ten. Time point specified: persistent/refractory GD, antithyroid drugs over 5 years with positive TRAb. PBMC-extracted RNA yielded the TCR library. Sequenced material: peripheral blood mononuclear cells (PBMCs), taken when the disease was refractory, from a patient treated with antithyroid drugs. The receptor set was obtained from a female donor with Graves disease.

The chain is built from TRBV5-1 and TRBJ1-2; D is undetermined. Per the germline V gene, CDR1 is SGHRS and CDR2 is YFSETQ. V was clipped by 4 bases and J by 4 bases, with 23 bases between them. There are 17 residues in the CDR3. CDR3 DNA sequence: TGCGCCAGCAGCCCTGGACGGAACTCTATTGGGATCTATGGCTACACCTTC. It codes for CASSPGRNSIGIYGYTF. Based on the CDR3 plus reference TRBV5-1 and TRBJ1-2, the full variable domain is KAGVTQTPRYLIKTRGQQVTLSCSPISGHRSVSWYQQTPGQGLQFLFEYFSETQRNKGNFPGRFSGRQFSNSRSEMNVSTLELGDSALYLCASSPGRNSIGIYGYTFGSGTRLTVV.

This clonotype was detected ten times or more. The chain couples TRBV2 to TRBJ1-5; 9 bases align to TRBD1. The CDR3 loop spans 13 amino acids. Germline loops: CDR1 SNHLY, CDR2 FYNNEI. Trimming removed 6 bases from V and 11 bases from J; junction bases left unmatched: 8. CDR3: CASRPGTGSTQHF. The CDR3 bases are TGTGCCAGCAGACCCGGGACAGGGAGCACCCAGCATTTT.

This clonotype has only a few counts. The V and J genes are TRBV19 and TRBJ1-6; D might be TRBD1 (6 bases). The CDR3 runs to 21 residues. V was trimmed by 4 bases and J by 1 base, leaving 26 bases between them. CDR1 LNHDA and CDR2 SQIVND come from the germline V gene (reference sequence). For the CDR3, the DNA is TGTGCCAGTAGTAGAGCGGCGGACAGTGGGGCGTTTTTTTCCTATAATTCACCCCTCCACTTT. Translation: CASSRAADSGAFFSYNSPLHF.

The rearrangement uses TRBV4-1 and TRBJ2-1; either TRBD1 or TRBD2 may fit D (5 bases each). V was pared by 4 bases and J by 5 bases, with 9 bases between. There are 13 residues in the CDR3. Germline CDR1 reads MGHRA; CDR2 reads YSYEKL. CDR3 sequence reads: CASSRDVHNEQFF. The CDR3 DNA reads TGCGCCAGCAGCCGGGACGTTCACAATGAGCAGTTCTTC.

The chain joins TRBV15 to TRBJ2-1, with 8 bases aligning to TRBD1. This CDR3 spans 16 amino acids. With V trimmed by 4 bases and J by 5 bases, 10 bases remained unmatched. Germline V gene lookup returns CDR1 LNHNV and CDR2 YYDKDF (reference sequence). The CDR3 nucleotides are TGTGCCACCAGCACCCTAAGGGGGACAGGAGACAATGAGCAGTTCTTC. Protein product: CATSTLRGTGDNEQFF.

This clonotype was picked up a small number of times. The chain links TRBV11-2 to TRBJ2-2, with a possible D match to TRBD2 (5 bases). CDR3 length equals 14 residues. Germline CDR1 is SGHAT and CDR2 is FQNNGV. V was trimmed by 5 bases and J by 10 bases, leaving 17 bases between them. The CDR3 sequence: CASSVFRRPEELFF. CDR3 nucleotides: TGTGCCAGCAGCGTCTTCAGGAGGCCCGAGGAGCTGTTTTTT.

This clonotype has just a few counts. The V call is TRBV24-1, the J call TRBJ1-2; D unresolved. CDR1 and CDR2 from the germline V gene are KGHDR and SFDVKD. The CDR3 has 15 residues. Trimming took 3 bases from V and 8 from J, leaving 18 bases between them. CDR3 sequence (DNA): TGTGCCACCAGTGATGGTGCCGGACTAACTAGCGGCTACACCTTC. It translates to CATSDGAGLTSGYTF.

This chain uses TRBV27 with TRBJ2-2; D ambiguous. Germline V lookup: CDR1 MNHEY, CDR2 SMNVEV (reference sequence). The CDR3 contains 16 residues. V shed 5 bases and J shed 5 bases, with 18 bases lying between them. CDR3 DNA: TGTGCCAGCAGTCCAGCGAGGCCGGCCGCGACCGGGGAGCTGTTTTTT. It specifies CASSPARPAATGELFF.

The chain uses TRBV29-1 and TRBJ1-4; D unclear. With 7 bases removed from V and 8 bases from J, the gap between germline ends came to 11 bases. CDR1 is SQVTM and CDR2 is ANQGSEA in the germline V gene. This CDR3 region has 11 residues. The CDR3: CSARRGEKLFF. The CDR3 DNA is TGCAGCGCTCGGCGGGGAGAAAAACTGTTTTTT.

This clonotype was found many times. The chain has TRBV28 and TRBJ1-2; D may be TRBD1 (6 bases). Per germline, CDR1 MDHEN and CDR2 SYDVKM. The CDR3 is 17 amino acids. The V end was cut by 8 bases, the J end by 7 bases, with 29 bases between. The CDR3 DNA reads TGTGCCAGCCTACTAACCGCCGGTCAATGGGGGCAAGGTGGCTACACCTTC. It codes for CASLLTAGQWGQGGYTF.

There are a few counts of this clonotype. The germline gene is not matched at one end of the junction; a read error may be the cause. The chain employs TRBV10-3 and TRBJ1-1; D uncertain. The CDR3 sequence is 13 residues long. Germline V gene data show CDR1 as ENHRY and CDR2 as SYGVKD. CDR3 DNA: TGTGCCAACAGTGAGTCGTACAACACTGAAGCTTTCTTT. This gives the protein CANSESYNTEAFF.

The gene calls are TRBV11-2 and TRBJ2-7; TRBD1 matches at 9 bases. Trimming took 5 bases from V and 4 from J; bases not matched to a gene: 6. CDR1 and CDR2 (germline): SGHAT, FQNNGV. The CDR3 is made up of 14 amino acids. CDR3 amino acids: CASSHSDRGYEQYF. The CDR3 region has the DNA TGTGCCAGCAGCCATTCGGACAGGGGTTACGAGCAGTACTTC.

This clonotype was detected a few times. The chain combines TRBV28 with TRBJ2-5; D is unresolved. This CDR3 has 11 residues. Germline V lookup: CDR1 MDHEN, CDR2 SYDVKM. V was pared by 8 bases and J by 0 bases, with 4 bases between. As DNA, the CDR3 is TGTGCCAGCGGGCACCAAGAGACCCAGTACTTC. Translating it yields CASGHQETQYF.

This clonotype has at least ten counts. In DNA, the CDR3 is TGTGCCAGCAGTCCGAGGGAGACCCAGTACTTC. It specifies CASSPRETQYF. The chain carries TRBV18 and TRBJ2-5; D is uncertain. The V and J ends lost 8 bases and 5 bases respectively, with 9 bases between them. Germline assignment: CDR1 KGHSH and CDR2 LQKENI. The CDR3 totals 11 residues.

Many counts were recorded for this clonotype. The chain uses TRBV28 and TRBJ1-1, with TRBD1 matching over 8 bases. The trim removed 4 bases at V and 5 bases at J, leaving 6 bases unmatched. Germline V gives CDR1 MDHEN, CDR2 SYDVKM. The CDR3 sequence is 14 residues long. CDR3 amino acids: CASSYRGVGTEAFF. Here the CDR3 DNA reads TGTGCCAGCAGTTACAGGGGGGTCGGGACTGAAGCTTTCTTT.

The sample holds a few counts of this clonotype. The chain couples TRBV28 to TRBJ1-4; TRBD1 agrees at 10 bases. V shed 8 bases, J shed 8 bases, and the junction held 14 bases outside the gene matches. The CDR3 extends over 16 amino acids. From germline, CDR1 is MDHEN and CDR2 SYDVKM. The CDR3 DNA reads as TGTGCCAGCGGCTCGGGACAGGGGTGGATTGGCGAAAAACTGTTTTTT. Protein: CASGSGQGWIGEKLFF.

This clonotype was counted many times. V is TRBV10-3 and J is TRBJ1-4; D gene unclear. This CDR3 has 17 amino acids. V lost 2 bases, J lost 5 bases, and 18 bases lay in between. Germline-derived CDR1 and CDR2 are ENHRY and SYGVKD. DNA for the CDR3: TGTGCCATCAGTGAGGGGAGGTCTACGATATCGAATGAAAAACTGTTTTTT. Its translation: CAISEGRSTISNEKLFF.

V and J are TRBV7-3 and TRBJ2-1; the D call may be TRBD1 or TRBD2 (5 bases each). Germline loops: CDR1 SGHTA, CDR2 FQGTGA. Trimming shortened V by 5 bases and J by 0 bases, and 11 bases separated the two germline ends. There are 15 residues in the CDR3. The CDR3 sequence: CASSQGGLSYNEQFF. CDR3 in DNA: TGTGCCAGCAGCCAGGGCGGGCTCTCCTACAATGAGCAGTTCTTC. The complete variable domain, with remaining parts taken from reference TRBV7-3 and TRBJ2-1, reads GAGVSQTPSNKVTEKGKYVELRCDPISGHTALYWYRQSLGQGPEFLIYFQGTGAADDSGLPNDRFFAVRPEGSVSTLKIQRTERGDSAVYLCASSQGGLSYNEQFFGPGTRLTVL.